This T cell receptor (beta chain) was sequenced in a study of cytomegalovirus exposure and HLA in healthy donors. Whole-study results and caveats: As confirmed in vitro, three CMV-associated chains were specific for CMV antigens.

The PCR had 60 Vbeta and 13 Jbeta primers. Sequencing was performed with immunoSEQ multiplex PCR; in TCRdb, only in-frame clones are kept and a portion is missing. Here the sample spans 140,000 to 150,000 clones, approximately 80% being singletons. Donors in the study were healthy people who gave bone marrow. CDR3 size: 14 residues. The germline CDR1 and CDR2 sequences are SEHNR and FQNEAQ (reference sequence). With 5 bases clipped from V and 7 bases from J, the junction kept 7 bases outside the gene matches. In regard to this clone: As yet, its antigen is unknown.

The sequence derives from a man in his forties or fifties in good health and CMV-seropositive. The sample consisted of PBMCs. The V gene is TRBV7-9, the J gene TRBJ2-4; TRBD1 matches at 8 bases. The CDR3 coding sequence is TGTGCCAGCAGCCCTGGACAGGGAGGTAACATTCAGTACTTC. It encodes CASSPGQGGNIQYF. Complete variable domain (other parts from reference TRBV7-9 and TRBJ2-4): DTGVSQNPRHKITKRGQNVTFRCDPISEHNRLYWYRQTLGQGPEFLTYFQNEAQLEKSRLLSDRFSAERPKGSFSTLEIQRTEQGDSAMYLCASSPGQGGNIQYFGAGTRLSVL.